A single sample is the source of the 30 T cell receptor beta chains below, sequenced in a study of response to subunit inactivated influenza vaccine. TCRdb analysed the RT-PCR reads with MiXCR anew, one entry per CDR3 protein. The top ten hold around 13% of the sample, which has some 500,000 distinct CDR3 sequences, 10% to 15% seen once. The sequencing here drew on PBMCs from blood, taken around seven weeks after vaccination. Receptors were obtained from a man aged 50 to 59 who received an inactivated influenza vaccine.

The rearrangement joins TRBV7-9 to TRBJ1-1; D remains ambiguous. V lost 2 bases and J lost 8, with 15 bases in between. Germline CDR1 and CDR2: SEHNR and FQNEAQ (reference sequence). The length of the CDR3 is 14 residues. CDR3 residues: CASSLNWAVPEAFF. CDR3 bases: TGTGCCAGCAGCTTAAATTGGGCGGTACCCGAAGCTTTCTTT.

This clonotype has a handful of counts. The J gene is TRBJ2-7, the V gene TRBV5-1; no firm D call. V was shortened by 2 bases and J by 4 bases, with 10 bases between the two germline ends. In germline, CDR1 is SGHRS, CDR2 YFSETQ. The CDR3 sequence is 13 residues long. CDR3 amino acids: CASSLRNGYEQYF. CDR3 nucleotides: TGCGCCAGCAGCTTACGAAACGGATACGAGCAGTACTTC.

In its sample, this clonotype was seen a few times. V is TRBV15 and J is TRBJ2-5; D call uncertain. Trimming pared 1 base from V and 1 base from J, leaving 10 bases between. Germline V lookup: CDR1 LNHNV, CDR2 YYDKDF (reference sequence). The CDR3 runs 15 residues. CDR3 DNA: TGTGCCACCAGCAGAGTAGGGTCTGTCCAAGAGACCCAGTACTTC. Translating gives CATSRVGSVQETQYF.

Regarding this clonotype: Its ends do not fully match the called genes, so a read error is possible. The rearrangement links TRBV24-1 to TRBJ2-5; D is undetermined. The CDR3 spans 14 residues. Germline V gives CDR1 KGHDR, CDR2 SFDVKD. The CDR3 protein is CAASDRRFGETQYF. The DNA for the CDR3 is TGTGCCGCCAGTGATCGCAGGTTTGGTGAGACCCAGTACTTC.

The V gene is TRBV10-3, the J gene TRBJ2-5; D call uncertain. CDR3 size: 13 residues. CDR1 is ENHRY, CDR2 SYGVKD, per germline. V dropped 0 bases and J dropped 0 bases, with 2 bases sitting between them. The CDR3 DNA is TGTGCCATCAGTGAGTCGTACCAAGAGACCCAGTACTTC. Residues: CAISESYQETQYF.

In its sample, this clonotype was seen a few times. The V and J genes are TRBV12-3 or TRBV12-4 and TRBJ1-5; TRBD1 is a possible D gene (6 bases). The ends were cut back, 1 base at V and 5 bases at J, with 9 bases in the middle. The CDR3 consists of 14 residues. CDR3 nucleotide sequence: TGTGCCAGCAGTTTAGAAGGACAGTATCAGCCCCAGCATTTT. It encodes CASSLEGQYQPQHF.

This clonotype was observed a few times. This chain connects TRBV20-1 to TRBJ2-3; TRBD1 is a possible D gene (6 bases). CDR1 is DFQATT, CDR2 SNEGSKA, per germline (reference sequence). The V gene lost 4 bases and the J gene lost 4 bases, with 12 bases spanning the gap. CDR3 length: 13 amino acids. CDR3 protein: CSATGDRSDTQYF. In nucleotides, the CDR3 is TGCAGTGCTACAGGGGATCGTTCAGATACGCAGTATTTT.

In its sample, this clonotype was seen many times. The chain employs TRBV29-1 and TRBJ2-2, with D unresolved. The CDR3 extends over 12 amino acids. V lost 7 bases and J 6 bases, leaving 12 bases between the germline ends. Germline V lookup: CDR1 SQVTM, CDR2 ANQGSEA. The CDR3 loop reads CSAASASGELFF. The CDR3 coding sequence is TGCAGCGCCGCAAGTGCTTCCGGGGAGCTGTTTTTT.

This clonotype came up a few times. This chain links TRBV25-1 with TRBJ2-3, with D unresolved. Trimming took 3 bases from V and 0 from J, leaving 7 bases between them. There are 14 residues in the CDR3. Germline values: CDR1 MGHDK, CDR2 SYGVNS. The CDR3 sequence is CASSESASTDTQYF. The CDR3 DNA is TGTGCCAGCAGTGAGTCAGCTAGCACAGATACGCAGTATTTT.

This clonotype was seen repeatedly, ten times or more. The rearrangement joins TRBV20-1 to TRBJ2-3; tentatively, D is TRBD1 (5 bases). Trimming removed 3 bases from V and 0 bases from J, with 10 bases in between. Per germline, CDR1 DFQATT and CDR2 SNEGSKA (reference sequence). This CDR3 spans 14 amino acids. This CDR3 reads CSARDTRSTDTQYF. The DNA for the CDR3 is TGCAGTGCTAGGGACACCCGAAGCACAGATACGCAGTATTTT.

This sequence joins TRBV12-3 or TRBV12-4 and TRBJ1-6; the D gene is possibly TRBD1 (6 bases). With 7 bases removed from V and 10 bases from J, the gap between germline ends came to 11 bases. The CDR3 totals 12 residues. Here the CDR3 reads CASKGGGSPLHF. The CDR3 nucleotides are TGTGCCAGCAAGGGGGGGGGGTCACCCCTCCACTTT.

The chain has TRBV10-2 and TRBJ2-1, with TRBD1 as a possible D gene (6 bases). The length of the CDR3 is 16 residues. CDR1 WSHSY and CDR2 SAAADI come from the germline V gene. V lost 6 bases and J 1 base, leaving 16 bases between the germline ends. The CDR3 loop is CASRIVDSHSYNEQFF. The DNA for the CDR3 is TGCGCCAGCAGAATAGTGGACAGCCATTCCTACAATGAGCAGTTCTTC.

This clonotype was detected a few times. This chain links TRBV25-1 with TRBJ2-7; the D is unclear. V was clipped by 5 bases and J by 2 bases, with 13 bases between them. The CDR3 length is 14 residues. Germline V gene sequence: CDR1 MGHDK, CDR2 SYGVNS. CDR3 region: CASSSRWDPYEQYF. The CDR3 bases are TGTGCCAGCAGTTCCCGGTGGGATCCCTACGAGCAGTACTTC.

This clonotype was seen only a few times. The chain has TRBV3-1 and TRBJ2-1; tentatively, D is TRBD2 (5 bases). V was cut by 4 bases and J by 5 bases, with 21 bases left in between. The CDR3 sequence is 17 residues long. CDR1 is LGHDT, CDR2 YNNKEL, per germline (reference sequence). This chain's CDR3 is CASSLTTLAGHDNEQFF. The CDR3 DNA follows: TGTGCCAGCAGCCTCACGACTCTCGCGGGCCACGACAATGAGCAGTTCTTC.

Ten or more counts support this clonotype. This chain links TRBV7-9 with TRBJ2-6, with D perhaps being TRBD1 or TRBD2 (6 bases each). The CDR3 has 17 residues. Germline V gives CDR1 SEHNR, CDR2 FQNEAQ (reference sequence). V lost 2 bases to trimming and J lost 0 bases, with 11 bases between them. CDR3 region: CASSLWGAPSGANVLTF. The CDR3 DNA is TGTGCCAGCAGCTTATGGGGGGCACCCTCTGGGGCCAACGTCCTGACTTTC. Full variable domain (remainder filled in from reference TRBV7-9 and TRBJ2-6): DTGVSQNPRHKITKRGQNVTFRCDPISEHNRLYWYRQTLGQGPEFLTYFQNEAQLEKSRLLSDRFSAERPKGSFSTLEIQRTEQGDSAMYLCASSLWGAPSGANVLTFGAGSRLTVL.

This clonotype was seen at least ten times. The chain links TRBV20-1 to TRBJ2-1; TRBD2 matches 8 bases. The CDR3 runs to 13 residues. The V and J ends lost 5 bases and 9 bases, in that order; junction bases with no gene match: 9. Germline assignment: CDR1 DFQATT and CDR2 SNEGSKA (reference sequence). The CDR3 DNA follows: TGCAGTGCTCGCCGGGGGGGCCTGAGTGAGCAGTTCTTC. Protein product: CSARRGGLSEQFF.

CDR3 nucleotides: TGTGCCAGCAGCCAAGACGCGAAACAGTACTTC. Translated: CASSQDAKQYF. This chain joins TRBV3-1 and TRBJ2-4; D uncertain. In germline, CDR1 is LGHDT, CDR2 YNNKEL (reference sequence). Trimming pared 0 bases from V and 13 bases from J, leaving 7 bases between. This CDR3 comprises 11 residues. Full variable domain (outside the CDR3, taken from reference TRBV3-1 and TRBJ2-4): DTAVSQTPKYLVTQMGNDKSIKCEQNLGHDTMYWYKQDSKKFLKIMFSYNNKELIINETVPNRFSPKSPDKAHLNLHINSLELGDSAVYFCASSQDAKQYFGAGTRLSVL.

This clonotype showed up many times. The J gene is TRBJ2-1, the V gene TRBV20-1; perhaps TRBD1 as D (6 bases). Trimming took 3 bases from V and 7 from J, leaving 25 bases between them. The CDR3 consists of 17 residues. Germline loops: CDR1 DFQATT, CDR2 SNEGSKA (reference sequence). This CDR3 reads CSASRPRVRGRLNEQFF. The CDR3 DNA reads TGCAGTGCTAGCCGCCCCCGTGTCAGGGGCCGTTTGAATGAGCAGTTCTTC.

The chain combines TRBV7-2 with TRBJ2-7, with unresolved D. CDR3 length: 15 residues. The V and J ends lost 1 base and 7 bases respectively, with 17 bases between them. Germline values: CDR1 SGHTA, CDR2 FQGNSA. Here the CDR3 DNA reads TGTGCCAGCAGCTTAGGGGTTGGATCTTTAGGAGAGCAGTACTTC. Its protein product is CASSLGVGSLGEQYF. Complete variable domain (other parts from reference TRBV7-2 and TRBJ2-7): GAGVSQSPSNKVTEKGKDVELRCDPISGHTALYWYRQSLGQGLEFLIYFQGNSAPDKSGLPSDRFSAERTGGSVSTLTIQRTQQEDSAVYLCASSLGVGSLGEQYFGPGTRLTVT.

This clonotype has more than one count but fewer than ten. The J gene is TRBJ1-1, the V gene TRBV6-2 or TRBV6-3, with D unclear. The length of the CDR3 is 14 residues. V was pared by 0 bases and J by 1 base, with 6 bases between. Germline assignment: CDR1 MNHEY and CDR2 SVGEGT. For the CDR3, the DNA is TGTGCCAGCAGTTACTCAGGGTGGAACACTGAAGCTTTCTTT. This codes for CASSYSGWNTEAFF.

J is TRBJ1-2 and V is TRBV30, with 8 bases fitting TRBD1. The CDR3 runs 12 residues. Germline V gene lookup returns CDR1 GTSNPN and CDR2 SVGIG (reference sequence). Unmatched junction bases numbered 0, after V lost 1 base and J lost 5 bases. The DNA for the CDR3 is TGTGCCTGGAGTGGACAGGGGTATGGCTACACCTTC. This encodes CAWSGQGYGYTF.

The rearrangement uses TRBV12-3 or TRBV12-4 and TRBJ2-1, with 10 bases aligning to TRBD2. With V trimmed by 7 bases and J by 1 base, 7 bases remained unmatched. This CDR3 contains 16 residues. The CDR3 reads CASTFSLAGSYNEQFF. The CDR3 nucleotides are TGTGCCAGCACCTTCTCACTAGCGGGGTCCTACAATGAGCAGTTCTTC.

This chain links TRBV20-1 with TRBJ2-1, with TRBD2 matching over 8 bases. With 2 bases clipped from V and 5 bases from J, the junction kept 5 bases outside the gene matches. This CDR3 contains 14 residues. Germline CDR1 is DFQATT and CDR2 is SNEGSKA (reference sequence). CDR3 protein: CSARWLAGNNEQFF. CDR3 DNA: TGCAGTGCTAGATGGCTAGCGGGCAACAATGAGCAGTTCTTC.

This chain uses TRBV9 with TRBJ1-4, with D unclear. The CDR3 extends over 14 amino acids. Trimming left V 3 bases short and J 8 bases short, with 14 bases between. CDR1 and CDR2 from the germline V gene are SGDLS and YYNGEE. This CDR3 reads CASSAHPAQEKLFF. The CDR3 DNA reads TGTGCCAGCAGCGCTCACCCGGCGCAGGAAAAACTGTTTTTT.

This clonotype has more than one count but fewer than ten. This CDR3 reads CSANTGGYYEQYF. The CDR3 bases are TGCAGTGCTAACACCGGGGGGTACTACGAGCAGTACTTC. V usage is TRBV20-1 and J usage is TRBJ2-7, with 7 nucleotides matching TRBD2. Germline CDR1 is DFQATT and CDR2 is SNEGSKA (reference sequence). J gave up 3 bases and V 4 bases, and 6 bases lay outside the gene matches. The CDR3 spans 13 residues.

This clonotype has more than one count but fewer than ten. This rearrangement joins TRBV5-1 to TRBJ1-3; D call uncertain. V lost 4 bases, J lost 0 bases, and 11 bases lay in between. This CDR3 comprises 15 residues. Germline lookup yields CDR1 SGHRS and CDR2 YFSETQ. The CDR3 reads CASSPGFDSGNTIYF. CDR3 coding DNA: TGCGCCAGCAGCCCGGGGTTCGACTCTGGAAACACCATATATTTT.

The rearrangement uses TRBV7-3 and TRBJ2-1; D is ambiguous. With 4 bases removed from V and 9 bases from J, the gap between germline ends came to 13 bases. The V gene's germline CDR1 is SGHTA and CDR2 FQGTGA. The CDR3 spans 13 residues. CDR3 in amino acids: CASSYDSPGEQFF. The CDR3 DNA reads TGTGCCAGCAGCTACGACTCCCCGGGTGAGCAGTTCTTC.

As for this clonotype: The junction does not match germline at one end; this may be a read error. The chain links TRBV5-1 to TRBJ2-5; TRBD1 is a possible D gene (6 bases). This CDR3 spans 14 amino acids. Germline CDR1 SGHRS, CDR2 YFSETQ. DNA for the CDR3: TGCGCCAGCAGAGATATCGGGACACAAGACACCCAGTACTTC. The encoded protein is CASRDIGTQDTQYF.

The CDR3 region is CSARDQSGGHFF. The CDR3 coding sequence is TGCAGTGCTAGAGATCAAAGCGGGGGGCATTTCTTC. The chain is built from TRBV20-1 and TRBJ2-1, with TRBD2 matching 9 bases. Germline CDR1 DFQATT, CDR2 SNEGSKA (reference sequence). V was clipped by 0 bases and J by 16 bases; unmatched bases: 7. The CDR3 length is 12 residues.

This clonotype was counted ten times or more. The chain recombines TRBV7-2 with TRBJ2-2, with 14 bases matching TRBD2. There are 16 residues in the CDR3. Germline V CDR1 and CDR2: SGHTA, FQGNSA. Losses at the gene ends were 6 bases for V and 4 bases for J; bases not matched to a gene: 4. CDR3 nucleotide sequence: TGTGCCAGCAGGGGACTAGCGGGAGCGCTCACCGGGGAGCTGTTTTTT. Amino acids: CASRGLAGALTGELFF.